Listed here is a single TCR beta chain. This sample was taken from a study of blood T cell repertoires in COVID-19. Study background: Material from acute and convalescent COVID-19 was sourced from the United States, Italy and Spain. Sources were T cells, B-cell-depleted T cells, or PBMCs; the material itself was cDNA or gDNA.

As handled by the study authors: For nucleated cells, counts were estimated from reference gene primer amplification. Sequenced by immunoSEQ multiplex PCR; TCRdb stores in-frame clones only, minus some. V and J calls and clone size are as listed in that table; D and trimming were resolved from the DNA. The profile shows 150,000 to 170,000 clones, under 85% of them singletons. The sample comprised peripheral blood. The TCR originated in a woman at least 80 years old with acute or convalescent COVID-19.

Here the CDR3 reads CASTLGGGVGGYTF. The CDR3 DNA sequence: TGTGCCAGCACCCTCGGCGGGGGGGTCGGTGGCTACACCTTC. This chain joins TRBV7-2 and TRBJ1-2, with a weak D call TRBD1 (5 bases). The germline V gene has CDR1 SGHTA and CDR2 FQGNSA. With 7 bases removed from V and 7 bases from J, the gap between germline ends came to 19 bases. The CDR3 sequence is 14 residues long.